Presented here are 9 T cell receptor beta chains from one specimen sequenced in a study of T-cell reconstitution after alpha-beta-depleted transplantation in children. It was with unique molecular identifiers that the TCRbeta library was prepared. In TCRdb, the PCR reads were re-called with MiXCR into one record per CDR3 protein. Of about 540,000 distinct CDR3 sequences listed, 18% are singletons. The input for sequencing was PBMCs from the stem cell graft donor, taken from the stem cell graft. The receptors were gathered from a human donor who donated a stem cell graft to a child with acute lymphoblastic leukemia.

This clonotype was seen more than once but under ten times. The chain is built from TRBV10-3 and TRBJ2-7; 11 bases match TRBD2. This CDR3 is built from 14 residues. The germline CDR1 and CDR2 sequences are ENHRY and SYGVKD. V was pared by 5 bases and J by 3 bases, with 3 bases of the junction left unmatched. CDR3 sequence (DNA): TGTGCCATCAGTACCGGGACTAGCGGCTACGAGCAGTACTTC. Its protein product is CAISTGTSGYEQYF.

There are a few counts of this clonotype. This rearrangement joins TRBV5-1 to TRBJ1-2, with TRBD1 identical over 9 bases. The CDR3 sequence is 15 residues long. Unmatched junction bases numbered 7, after V lost 4 bases and J lost 3 bases. Germline CDR1 is SGHRS and CDR2 is YFSETQ. CDR3 nucleotides: TGCGCCAGCAGCAACGGGACAGGGTCCTACTATGGCTACACCTTC. Its protein product is CASSNGTGSYYGYTF.

This chain uses TRBV29-1 with TRBJ2-1; 15 nucleotides match TRBD2. CDR1 and CDR2 (germline): SQVTM, ANQGSEA. The CDR3 is 17 amino acids. V trimming: 1 base; J trimming: 1 base; junction bases outside the gene matches: 2. The CDR3 DNA reads TGCAGCGTTGAAGGGACTAGCGGGAGGGCGTCCTACAATGAGCAGTTCTTC. It codes for CSVEGTSGRASYNEQFF.

The rearrangement joins TRBV5-8 to TRBJ2-1, with 10 nucleotides matching TRBD2. The CDR3 is 16 residues long. CDR1 and CDR2 (germline): SGHTS, YDEGEE. After removal of 1 base from V and 3 bases from J, the junction contained 4 bases not matched to a gene. CDR3 sequence: CASSLLAGVYYNEQFF. The CDR3 coding sequence is TGTGCCAGCAGCTTGCTAGCGGGAGTCTACTACAATGAGCAGTTCTTC. The full variable domain, in which reference TRBV5-8 and TRBJ2-1 provide the parts outside the CDR3, is EAGVTQSPTHLIKTRGQQATLRCSPISGHTSVYWYQQALGLGLQFLLWYDEGEERNRGNFPPRFSGRQFPNYSSELNVNALELEDSALYLCASSLLAGVYYNEQFFGPGTRLTVL.

DNA of the CDR3: TGTGCCAGCAGACCGGGACAGCGTTACGAGCAGTACTTC. This gives the protein CASRPGQRYEQYF. The chain employs TRBV6-1 and TRBJ2-7; 7 bases are shared with TRBD1. Germline-derived CDR1 and CDR2 are MNHNS and SASEGT. The CDR3 has 13 residues. J gave up 4 bases and V 6 bases, and 6 bases lay outside the gene matches.

The chain is built from TRBV5-1 and TRBJ1-4; D perhaps matches TRBD1 (5 bases). Germline loops: CDR1 SGHRS, CDR2 YFSETQ. V was clipped by 0 bases and J by 7 bases, with 10 bases between them. There are 14 residues in the CDR3. The CDR3 DNA sequence: TGCGCCAGCAGCTTGGGTGCGAGGGGTGAAAAACTGTTTTTT. Protein: CASSLGARGEKLFF.

This clonotype was counted between two and nine times. This rearrangement joins TRBV7-8 to TRBJ2-5, with D perhaps TRBD1 (7 bases). V was shortened by 3 bases and J by 2 bases, with 28 bases between the two germline ends. The CDR3 is 20 residues long. CDR1 and CDR2 (germline): SGHVS, FQNEAQ. The CDR3 DNA reads as TGTGCCAGCAGCTTTAATCCGGGACAGTGGCCGGGAGTCCCTCAAGAGACCCAGTACTTC. Translating gives CASSFNPGQWPGVPQETQYF.

The V and J genes are TRBV24-1 and TRBJ1-5; D perhaps matches TRBD1 (5 bases). The CDR3 runs to 14 residues. Germline V gene lookup returns CDR1 KGHDR and CDR2 SFDVKD. V shed 4 bases and J shed 5 bases, with 11 bases lying between them. The CDR3 DNA follows: TGTGCCACCAGTGAATTCGGGGCGGATCAGCCCCAGCATTTT. Translated, it gives CATSEFGADQPQHF.

With respect to this clonotype: The germline gene is not matched at one end of the junction; a read error may be the cause. The chain joins TRBV12-3 or TRBV12-4 to TRBJ2-1; TRBD2 agrees at 13 bases. The CDR3 totals 15 residues. CDR3 amino acids: CASTLLAGGHNEQFF. For the CDR3, the DNA is TGTGCCAGCACTTTACTAGCGGGAGGGCACAATGAGCAGTTCTTC.